Presented here are 32 T cell receptor beta chains from one specimen sequenced in a study of siplizumab effects on memory and regulatory T cells (dated by TCRdb to between 2018 and 2021). The library was built by means of the immunoSEQ multiplex PCR assay. TCRdb mirrors the immuneACCESS table, restricted to in-frame sequences. Some clones are absent from its copies; in checked studies, under half trace to an unresolved V gene, and the reason for the others is unknown. The sample table holds some 100,000 clones, of which about 91% were seen once. The top ten constitute under 3% of the sample. The sequenced sample consisted of CD4+ T cells sorted from blood. These receptors were collected from a human donor in good health. Some clones in this sample may be carry-over from other donors' samples.

The chain is built from TRBV5-8 and TRBJ2-1; TRBD2 agrees at 7 bases. The V and J ends lost 4 bases and 3 bases, in that order; junction bases with no gene match: 7. This CDR3 is built from 15 residues. The germline gives CDR1 SGHTS, CDR2 YDEGEE. Here the CDR3 reads CASSRAGSSYNEQFF. In nucleotides, the CDR3 is TGTGCCAGCAGCCGAGCGGGGTCGAGCTACAATGAGCAGTTCTTC.

V usage is TRBV5-4 and J usage is TRBJ2-3; D ambiguous. Germline V lookup: CDR1 SGHNT, CDR2 YYREEE (reference sequence). The CDR3 runs to 14 residues. Trimming removed 6 bases at V and 4 bases at J, with 15 bases between. The CDR3 region is CASKKGQNPDTQYF. CDR3 bases: TGTGCCAGCAAAAAGGGCCAAAACCCAGATACGCAGTATTTT.

J is TRBJ1-1 and V is TRBV6-6; 7 bases are shared with TRBD1. This CDR3 region has 13 residues. Germline CDR1 reads MNHNY; CDR2 reads SVGAGI (reference sequence). The V gene end was trimmed by 8 bases and the J gene end by 6 bases; junction bases not matched to a gene: 9. CDR3 sequence: CASGQDPGAEAFF. Written as DNA, the CDR3 is TGTGCCAGCGGACAGGACCCTGGGGCTGAAGCTTTCTTT.

The rearrangement joins TRBV30 to TRBJ2-1; TRBD2 agrees at 9 bases. Looked up from germline, CDR1 is GTSNPN and CDR2 is SVGIG (reference sequence). J lost 8 bases, V lost 2 bases, and 13 bases had no gene match. This CDR3 has 16 amino acids. CDR3 region: CAWSPRSGSGYDEQFF. The CDR3 nucleotides read TGTGCCTGGAGTCCCCGTAGCGGGAGCGGATACGATGAGCAGTTCTTC. Full variable domain (outside the CDR3, taken from reference TRBV30 and TRBJ2-1): SQTIHQWPATLVQPVGSPLSLECTVEGTSNPNLYWYRQAAGRGLQLLFYSVGIGQISSEVPQNLSASRPQDRQFILSSKKLLLSDSGFYLCAWSPRSGSGYDEQFFGPGTRLTVL.

The genes are TRBV14 and TRBJ2-7, with TRBD2 matching 7 bases. CDR3 length: 15 residues. J was trimmed by 11 bases and V by 0 bases; bases with no gene match: 13. The germline V gene has CDR1 SGHDN and CDR2 FVKESK. This CDR3 reads CASSQESALGGRKYF. The CDR3, as DNA: TGTGCCAGCAGCCAAGAATCGGCCTTAGGCGGGAGAAAGTACTTC.

The V gene is TRBV7-8, the J gene TRBJ2-2, with 7 bases identical to TRBD2. V gave up 7 bases and J gave up 4 bases; unmatched junction bases: 9. This CDR3 is 15 amino acids long. CDR1 SGHVS and CDR2 FQNEAQ come from the germline V gene. In DNA, the CDR3 is TGTGCCAGCACCCTCTCTAGCGGAATCACCGGGGAGCTGTTTTTT. Translation: CASTLSSGITGELFF.

The chain employs TRBV7-3 and TRBJ2-1, with 7 positions matching TRBD1. This CDR3 region has 15 residues. V shed 4 bases, J shed 6 bases, and the junction held 9 bases outside the gene matches. Germline loops: CDR1 SGHTA, CDR2 FQGTGA. The DNA for the CDR3 is TGTGCCAGCAGCTCGGGACAGCTCTACGGCAATGAGCAGTTCTTC. The encoded protein is CASSSGQLYGNEQFF.

This clone was counted a few times. The rearrangement uses TRBV4-1 and TRBJ2-1; 9 nucleotides line up with TRBD2. Trimming cost V 6 bases and J 8 bases; bases outside gene matches: 8. The CDR3 has 14 amino acids. Germline V gene lookup returns CDR1 MGHRA and CDR2 YSYEKL. CDR3 in amino acids: CASRRLAGFDEQFF. In DNA form, the CDR3 reads TGCGCCAGCAGGCGGCTAGCGGGATTCGATGAGCAGTTCTTC.

The chain recombines TRBV7-3 with TRBJ2-1, with 9 bases identical to TRBD2. The CDR3 spans 16 residues. Germline assignment: CDR1 SGHTA and CDR2 FQGTGA. J gave up 4 bases and V 5 bases, and 9 bases lay outside the gene matches. The CDR3 reads CASSPVSGRVYNEQFF. CDR3 nucleotide sequence: TGTGCCAGCAGCCCGGTTAGCGGGAGAGTATACAATGAGCAGTTCTTC.

A single count supports this clone. The chain joins TRBV7-9 to TRBJ2-1; the match to TRBD2 covers 14 bases. The V and J ends lost 3 bases and 6 bases, in that order; junction bases with no gene match: 1. This CDR3 spans 15 amino acids. Looked up from germline, CDR1 is SEHNR and CDR2 is FQNEAQ (reference sequence). The CDR3 DNA reads as TGTGCCAGCAGCTTGGGACTAGCGGGAGTCAATGAGCAGTTCTTC. Residues: CASSLGLAGVNEQFF.

The chain couples TRBV7-6 to TRBJ1-5; 7 positions match TRBD1. Per the germline V gene, CDR1 is SGHVS and CDR2 is FNYEAQ. Trimming cost V 1 base and J 7 bases; bases outside gene matches: 7. CDR3 length equals 15 residues. The CDR3 sequence is CASSLDTGAGQPQHF. Written as DNA, the CDR3 is TGTGCCAGCAGCTTAGACACAGGGGCGGGCCAGCCCCAGCATTTT.

The V and J genes are TRBV5-8 and TRBJ1-2, with TRBD1 matching over 8 bases. Trimming removed 6 bases from V and 7 bases from J; junction bases left unmatched: 8. Germline V gene lookup returns CDR1 SGHTS and CDR2 YDEGEE. CDR3 length equals 13 residues. This CDR3 reads CASNPDRARGYTF. The CDR3 DNA is TGTGCCAGCAACCCGGACAGGGCCCGTGGCTACACCTTC.

This chain links TRBV28 with TRBJ2-5, with TRBD2 as a possible D gene (6 bases). CDR3 size: 14 residues. V dropped 5 bases and J dropped 0 bases, with 10 bases sitting between them. From germline, CDR1 is MDHEN and CDR2 SYDVKM. This CDR3 is CASSLGGNQETQYF. The CDR3 DNA is TGTGCCAGCAGTCTCGGAGGGAACCAAGAGACCCAGTACTTC.

The chain links TRBV10-3 to TRBJ2-7; no clear D. Germline V gene data show CDR1 as ENHRY and CDR2 as SYGVKD. V lost 2 bases, J lost 4 bases, and 21 bases lay in between. The CDR3 runs to 17 residues. The CDR3 spells CAISEPKTGPFPYEQYF. The CDR3 DNA reads as TGTGCCATCAGTGAGCCAAAAACCGGGCCGTTTCCGTACGAGCAGTACTTC.

The CDR3 sequence: CASSPPGWQVFF. CDR3 bases: TGTGCCAGCAGTCCCCCTGGGTGGCAGGTTTTCTTT. V usage is TRBV28 and J usage is TRBJ1-1, with unresolved D. Germline assignment: CDR1 MDHEN and CDR2 SYDVKM. The CDR3 sequence is 12 residues long. Trimming removed 5 bases from V and 13 bases from J, with 17 bases in between.

CDR3 sequence reads: CASSQGRGVDGNQPQHF. CDR3 in DNA: TGCGCCAGCAGCCAAGGGAGGGGGGTGGATGGCAATCAGCCCCAGCATTTT. The chain combines TRBV4-1 with TRBJ1-5, with D maybe TRBD1 (6 bases). Germline assignment: CDR1 MGHRA and CDR2 YSYEKL. There are 17 residues in the CDR3. Trimming removed 1 base from V and 2 bases from J, with 15 bases in between.

The rearrangement uses TRBV23-1 and TRBJ2-7; TRBD1 agrees at 7 bases. TRBV23-1 is designated an ORF whose function remains uncertain. V dropped 11 bases and J dropped 5; count of bases not matched to a gene: 6. This CDR3 contains 11 residues. CDR3 residues: CAGGQCDEQYF. The CDR3 DNA reads TGCGCCGGGGGACAGTGTGACGAGCAGTACTTC.

This clone was detected once. This chain uses TRBV7-3 with TRBJ1-1, with TRBD1 identical over 7 bases. There are 14 residues in the CDR3. The germline gives CDR1 SGHTA, CDR2 FQGTGA. With V trimmed by 0 bases and J by 6 bases, 4 bases remained unmatched. The CDR3 DNA follows: TGTGCCAGCAGCTTAACGTCGGGGACAGCTGAAGCTTTCTTT. Its translation: CASSLTSGTAEAFF.

J is TRBJ2-3 and V is TRBV6-5; 8 nucleotides line up with TRBD2. Losses at the gene ends were 5 bases for V and 5 bases for J; bases not matched to a gene: 6. The germline V gene has CDR1 MNHEY and CDR2 SVGAGI. The CDR3 totals 14 residues. The CDR3 protein is CASSKGLDRDTQYF. For the CDR3, the DNA is TGTGCCAGCAGTAAGGGACTAGACAGAGATACGCAGTATTTT.

J is TRBJ1-3 and V is TRBV5-4, with no clear D. Germline loops: CDR1 SGHNT, CDR2 YYREEE (reference sequence). Trimming took 0 bases from V and 6 from J, leaving 4 bases between them. This CDR3 region has 12 residues. The CDR3 sequence is CASSLDANTIYF. CDR3 nucleotides: TGTGCCAGCAGCTTGGACGCAAACACCATATATTTT.

This clone turned up a few times. This chain connects TRBV5-1 to TRBJ2-3; 8 bases fit TRBD1. Trimming at V came to 6 bases and at J to 2 bases, leaving 5 bases not matched to a gene. Germline V gene lookup returns CDR1 SGHRS and CDR2 YFSETQ. This CDR3 has 14 amino acids. CDR3: CASKGQVDTDTQYF. The CDR3 nucleotides read TGCGCCAGCAAGGGACAGGTTGACACAGATACGCAGTATTTT.

This chain joins TRBV27 and TRBJ2-7; D is unresolved. V was trimmed by 4 bases and J by 4 bases, leaving 5 bases between them. The CDR3 has 11 amino acids. The V gene's germline CDR1 is MNHEY and CDR2 SMNVEV (reference sequence). CDR3 region: CASSYLYEQYF. The CDR3 DNA follows: TGTGCCAGCAGTTATTTGTACGAGCAGTACTTC.

This chain joins TRBV2 and TRBJ2-1; the D gene could be TRBD1 or TRBD2 (5 bases each). The CDR3 consists of 14 residues. Per germline, CDR1 SNHLY and CDR2 FYNNEI. V lost 6 bases to trimming and J lost 2 bases, with 11 bases between them. CDR3 nucleotides: TGTGCCAGCAGCCGGGACCCCACCTACAATGAGCAGTTCTTC. Its translation is CASSRDPTYNEQFF.

This clone appeared a single time. This chain joins TRBV5-1 and TRBJ2-1; 8 bases agree with TRBD1. Per the germline V gene, CDR1 is SGHRS and CDR2 is YFSETQ. This CDR3 has 15 residues. V lost 0 bases to trimming and J lost 2 bases; unmatched junction nucleotides: 1. The CDR3 DNA sequence: TGCGCCAGCAGCTTGGCGACAGGGGCCTACAATGAGCAGTTCTTC. This translates into CASSLATGAYNEQFF.

This clone was seen just once. The rearrangement links TRBV7-2 to TRBJ2-3; D is ambiguous. The CDR3 has 14 amino acids. Trimming pared 3 bases from V and 0 bases from J, leaving 7 bases between. Per the germline V gene, CDR1 is SGHTA and CDR2 is FQGNSA. The DNA for the CDR3 is TGTGCCAGCAGCTTGGTCGGGAGCACAGATACGCAGTATTTT. Protein sequence: CASSLVGSTDTQYF.

This clone was seen only once. The chain carries TRBV2 and TRBJ2-2, with 8 nucleotides matching TRBD1. The V segment lost 7 bases and the J segment 7 bases; nucleotides outside the gene matches: 5. Germline CDR1 and CDR2: SNHLY and FYNNEI. The CDR3 sequence is 13 residues long. CDR3 protein: CASTLTGGGELFF. As DNA, the CDR3 is TGTGCCAGCACCTTAACAGGGGGCGGGGAGCTGTTTTTT.

The CDR3 DNA reads as TGTGCCAGCAGCATAAGCCCATTGCCCCAAGAGACCCAGTACTTC. Protein: CASSISPLPQETQYF. J is TRBJ2-5 and V is TRBV9; D gene ambiguous. Germline V gives CDR1 SGDLS, CDR2 YYNGEE. This CDR3 is built from 15 residues. V lost 4 bases and J lost 1, with 14 bases in between.

The genes are TRBV6-1 and TRBJ2-3, with 11 bases lining up with TRBD2. V lost 6 bases and J lost 4; bases outside the gene matches: 6. CDR3 size: 15 residues. Per germline, CDR1 MNHNS and CDR2 SASEGT. The CDR3 region is CASRRSLAGADTQYF. For the CDR3, the DNA is TGTGCCAGCAGGAGATCACTAGCGGGAGCAGATACGCAGTATTTT.

This chain connects TRBV29-1 to TRBJ2-3; the D is unclear. The CDR3 contains 11 residues. V was pared by 1 base and J by 14 bases, with 13 bases between. The V gene's germline CDR1 is SQVTM and CDR2 ANQGSEA. CDR3 amino acids: CSVEGTDLRYF. For the CDR3, the DNA is TGCAGCGTTGAAGGGACCGATCTACGGTATTTT.

Written as DNA, the CDR3 is TGTGCCAGCAGCTCCCGGGACAGGGGAAAGGAGCAGTACTTC. This translates into CASSSRDRGKEQYF. The chain employs TRBV5-5 and TRBJ2-7; 10 bases match TRBD1. After removal of 3 bases from V and 7 bases from J, the junction contained 7 bases not matched to a gene. This CDR3 is 14 amino acids long. Germline V gene data show CDR1 as SGHKS and CDR2 as YYEKEE (reference sequence).

The chain is built from TRBV7-9 and TRBJ2-7, with D uncertain. This CDR3 region has 13 residues. V dropped 7 bases and J dropped 7 bases, with 17 bases sitting between them. From germline, CDR1 is SEHNR and CDR2 FQNEAQ (reference sequence). The CDR3 DNA sequence: TGTGCCAGCAACATAGCAGCGCTTGGGGAGCAGTACTTC. Protein: CASNIAALGEQYF.

J is TRBJ2-1 and V is TRBV7-9; the D gene is possibly TRBD2 (6 bases). The V gene lost 6 bases and the J gene lost 6 bases, with 21 bases spanning the gap. Germline V gene data show CDR1 as SEHNR and CDR2 as FQNEAQ (reference sequence). This CDR3 comprises 16 residues. For the CDR3, the DNA is TGTGCCAGCAGAAGATCTCTGGGGGGAGTGGGCAATGAGCAGTTCTTC. The encoded protein is CASRRSLGGVGNEQFF.